One sample yielded the 21 T cell receptor beta chains listed below, sequenced in a study of response to subunit inactivated influenza vaccine. TCRdb reanalysed the RT-PCR reads using MiXCR and keeps one entry per CDR3 protein. In the table there are some 570,000 distinct CDR3 sequences, approximately 11% of which are singletons. This sample was also put to use in a study of T cells expressing NK-cell markers. That study adds: A 5'RACE template switching approach incorporating UMIs was used to make TCR beta cDNA.

This material consisted of PBMCs from blood, taken on the day of vaccination. These receptor sequences come from a man aged 50 or older who received an inactivated influenza vaccine.

This chain uses TRBV29-1 with TRBJ2-7; 9 bases are a match to TRBD1. The trim removed 6 bases at V and 7 bases at J, leaving 16 bases unmatched. Germline CDR1 SQVTM, CDR2 ANQGSEA. This CDR3 is built from 15 residues. CDR3 sequence: CSVRTGDISINEQYF. The CDR3 nucleotides are TGCAGCGTGAGGACAGGGGACATCTCAATAAATGAGCAGTACTTC.

CDR3 sequence: CASSFPGSSYNEQFF. The CDR3 region has the DNA TGTGCCAGCAGCTTTCCAGGGAGCTCCTACAATGAGCAGTTCTTC. The J gene is TRBJ2-1, the V gene TRBV5-6; perhaps D is TRBD1 or TRBD2 (5 bases each). This CDR3 contains 15 residues. Deletions cut 2 bases from V and 0 bases from J, with 9 bases between. In germline, CDR1 is SGHDT, CDR2 YYEEEE.

V gene TRBV2 combines with J gene TRBJ1-4; tentative D call: TRBD1 (6 bases). V shed 6 bases and J shed 5 bases, with 16 bases lying between them. The CDR3 runs 15 residues. Germline CDR1 SNHLY, CDR2 FYNNEI. The CDR3 sequence: CASRFLDSSNEKLFF. The DNA of the CDR3 is TGTGCCAGCAGGTTTCTGGACAGCTCAAATGAAAAACTGTTTTTT. Full variable domain (missing parts from reference TRBV2 and TRBJ1-4): EPEVTQTPSHQVTQMGQEVILRCVPISNHLYFYWYRQILGQKVEFLVSFYNNEISEKSEIFDDQFSVERPDGSNFTLKIRSTKLEDSAMYFCASRFLDSSNEKLFFGSGTQLSVL.

The J gene is TRBJ1-4, the V gene TRBV25-1; D gene ambiguous. Trimming removed 5 bases from V and 12 bases from J, with 13 bases in between. This CDR3 has 12 residues. CDR1 MGHDK and CDR2 SYGVNS come from the germline V gene. The CDR3 loop is CASSFGVTELFF. CDR3 nucleotides: TGTGCCAGCAGTTTCGGGGTTACAGAACTGTTTTTT.

This clonotype appeared many times. CDR3 coding DNA: TGTGCCAGCAGCCAACCGGGACAGATAAATGAGCAGTTCTTC. Residues: CASSQPGQINEQFF. The gene calls are TRBV14 and TRBJ2-1; 7 nucleotides match TRBD1. The CDR3 has 14 amino acids. With V trimmed by 2 bases and J by 7 bases, 5 bases remained unmatched. Germline V lookup: CDR1 SGHDN, CDR2 FVKESK.

The CDR3: CASSQEASGRGQYF. In nucleotides, the CDR3 is TGTGCCAGCAGCCAAGAGGCTAGCGGGAGAGGGCAGTACTTC. This rearrangement joins TRBV4-2 to TRBJ2-7, with 10 bases fitting TRBD2. Germline CDR1 and CDR2: LGHNA and YNFKEQ. V dropped 0 bases and J dropped 9; count of bases not matched to a gene: 5. The CDR3 is 14 residues long.

The chain couples TRBV6-6 to TRBJ2-7; D is perhaps TRBD2 (5 bases). Germline V gene data show CDR1 as MNHNY and CDR2 as SVGAGI (reference sequence). The CDR3 spans 11 residues. Trimming removed 6 bases at V and 8 bases at J, with 11 bases between. CDR3 in DNA: TGTGCCAGCAGATCCGGGGTTAAGCAGTACTTC. Protein: CASRSGVKQYF.

The chain combines TRBV7-9 with TRBJ2-7; 7 positions agree with TRBD2. Germline CDR1 reads SEHNR; CDR2 reads FQNEAQ (reference sequence). After removal of 5 bases from V and 2 bases from J, the junction contained 12 bases not matched to a gene. This CDR3 is built from 16 residues. CDR3 amino acids: CASSIVVQRDAYEQYF. CDR3 DNA sequence: TGTGCCAGCAGCATAGTGGTGCAGCGGGACGCCTACGAGCAGTACTTC. Variable domain in full (rest from reference TRBV7-9 and TRBJ2-7): DTGVSQNPRHKITKRGQNVTFRCDPISEHNRLYWYRQTLGQGPEFLTYFQNEAQLEKSRLLSDRFSAERPKGSFSTLEIQRTEQGDSAMYLCASSIVVQRDAYEQYFGPGTRLTVT.

The CDR3 sequence: CASRMSTLGYNEQFF. The CDR3 coding sequence is TGTGCCAGCAGGATGTCAACTCTCGGCTACAATGAGCAGTTCTTC. The genes are TRBV12-3 or TRBV12-4 and TRBJ2-1; D is ambiguous. CDR3 length: 15 amino acids. Trimming stripped 6 bases from V and 3 bases from J, with 15 bases between.

This clonotype appeared a single time. V gene TRBV12-3 or TRBV12-4 combines with J gene TRBJ2-4; D might be TRBD1 or TRBD2, each matching 5 bases. The CDR3 length is 13 residues. The germline V and J ends were trimmed by 0 bases and 13 bases, with 13 bases remaining between them. The DNA for the CDR3 is TGTGCCAGCAGTTTAGCAGGGGAGAATACCCAGTACTTC. This translates into CASSLAGENTQYF.

This chain uses TRBV3-1 with TRBJ2-7; 11 bases match TRBD1. This CDR3 is built from 14 residues. Per germline, CDR1 LGHDT and CDR2 YNNKEL (reference sequence). J was trimmed by 6 bases and V by 4 bases; bases with no gene match: 5. The CDR3 region is CASSLGQGAFEQYF. In DNA, the CDR3 is TGTGCCAGCAGCCTTGGACAGGGGGCATTCGAGCAGTACTTC.

The chain joins TRBV6-5 to TRBJ2-1; a possible D gene is TRBD2 (6 bases). The germline V and J ends were trimmed by 1 base and 2 bases, with 15 bases remaining between them. The germline V gene has CDR1 MNHEY and CDR2 SVGAGI. The CDR3 runs to 17 residues. This CDR3 is CASSYFSLGGTYNEQFF. For the CDR3, the DNA is TGTGCCAGCAGTTACTTCTCTCTGGGGGGTACCTACAATGAGCAGTTCTTC.

This chain connects TRBV20-1 to TRBJ2-1; 7 bases are shared with TRBD1. CDR3 length: 14 residues. The trim removed 0 bases at V and 8 bases at J, leaving 7 bases unmatched. The germline V gene has CDR1 DFQATT and CDR2 SNEGSKA (reference sequence). CDR3 in DNA: TGCAGTGCTAGAGATCTCTTCCAGGGGGATGAGCAGTTCTTC. It encodes CSARDLFQGDEQFF.

The chain uses TRBV12-3 or TRBV12-4 and TRBJ1-5, with TRBD1 identical over 8 bases. CDR3 length: 15 residues. Trimming cost V 6 bases and J 3 bases; bases outside gene matches: 7. The CDR3 loop reads CASRGGQEHNQPQHF. As DNA, the CDR3 is TGTGCCAGCAGGGGGGGACAGGAGCACAATCAGCCCCAGCATTTT.

V usage is TRBV5-1 and J usage is TRBJ1-1; tentative D call: TRBD1 (5 bases). Germline loops: CDR1 SGHRS, CDR2 YFSETQ. This CDR3 spans 15 amino acids. The V gene lost 0 bases and the J gene lost 1 base, with 10 bases spanning the gap. CDR3 DNA sequence: TGCGCCAGCAGCTTGGTAAGGGGAGCGAACACTGAAGCTTTCTTT. As protein: CASSLVRGANTEAFF.

This clonotype has ten or more counts. The rearrangement joins TRBV7-2 to TRBJ2-7; D unclear. The V end lost 4 bases, the J end lost 4 bases, and 11 bases lay between the germline ends. Germline CDR1 reads SGHTA; CDR2 reads FQGNSA. The CDR3 is made up of 13 amino acids. CDR3 nucleotide sequence: TGTGCCAGCAGCTCCTATGTAAATTACGAGCAGTACTTC. This sequence encodes CASSSYVNYEQYF.

This clonotype came up a few times. CDR3 region: CASSLIAGLETQYF. The CDR3 nucleotides read TGTGCCAGCAGCCTTATCGCGGGGCTAGAGACCCAGTACTTC. V and J are TRBV3-1 and TRBJ2-5, with D possibly being TRBD2 (6 bases). Germline V gives CDR1 LGHDT, CDR2 YNNKEL (reference sequence). V lost 4 bases and J 4 bases, leaving 13 bases between the germline ends. This CDR3 is built from 14 residues.

This clonotype was recorded at least ten times. The genes are TRBV18 and TRBJ2-3, with 7 bases identical to TRBD1. The CDR3 is 15 residues long. V lost 4 bases and J lost 0; bases outside the gene matches: 4. Per the germline V gene, CDR1 is KGHSH and CDR2 is LQKENI. The CDR3 DNA follows: TGTGCCAGCTCACGTGGGACAGCGAGCACAGATACGCAGTATTTT. This encodes CASSRGTASTDTQYF. Filled out from reference TRBV18 and TRBJ2-3, the complete variable domain reads NAGVMQNPRHLVRRRGQEARLRCSPMKGHSHVYWYRQLPEEGLKFMVYLQKENIIDESGMPKERFSAEFPKEGPSILRIQQVVRGDSAAYFCASSRGTASTDTQYFGPGTRLTVL.

This clonotype was detected ten times or more. J is TRBJ2-7 and V is TRBV10-3; D is ambiguous. V lost 2 bases and J 2 bases, leaving 1 base between the germline ends. CDR1 ENHRY and CDR2 SYGVKD come from the germline V gene. The CDR3 has 11 amino acids. CDR3: CAISEAYEQYF. The CDR3 nucleotides read TGTGCCATCAGTGAGGCCTACGAGCAGTACTTC.

This clonotype was seen at least ten times. This rearrangement joins TRBV7-8 to TRBJ1-6; D is undetermined. Germline V lookup: CDR1 SGHVS, CDR2 FQNEAQ. V lost 2 bases and J lost 0, with 11 bases in between. The CDR3 runs 17 residues. This CDR3 reads CASSLLQILSYNSPLHF. CDR3 bases: TGTGCCAGCAGCTTACTACAGATCCTCTCCTATAATTCACCCCTCCACTTT.

This sequence joins TRBV20-1 and TRBJ2-7, with D hard to call. Germline CDR1 is DFQATT and CDR2 is SNEGSKA (reference sequence). The CDR3 contains 15 residues. V was pared by 0 bases and J by 4 bases, with 16 bases between. CDR3 region: CSARDPTATRYEQYF. CDR3 coding DNA: TGCAGTGCTAGAGACCCGACGGCCACCCGGTACGAGCAGTACTTC.